The 15 T cell receptor beta chains listed next were all sequenced from one sample in a study of blood T cell repertoires in COVID-19 (dated by TCRdb to about 2020). Library prep was done by the immunoSEQ multiplex PCR assay. TCRdb retrieved this table from immuneACCESS and kept in-frame rearrangements only. Not all clones are present; in checked studies, unresolved V genes account for under half, and no reason is known for the remainder. This sample has about 400,000 clones in its table, and about 90% of those were observed once. The top ten clonotypes cover almost 2% of the sample. Input material: PBMCs or T cells enriched from blood (not recorded which). The receptors were gathered from a woman under 30 with acute COVID-19.

This chain links TRBV19 with TRBJ1-2, with 10 bases identical to TRBD1. This CDR3 region has 17 residues. The J segment lost 6 bases and the V segment lost 6 bases, leaving 16 bases of the junction unmatched. Germline CDR1 and CDR2: LNHDA and SQIVND (reference sequence). The CDR3 sequence: CASSDHLPGQGRDGYTF. The CDR3, as DNA: TGTGCCAGTAGCGATCATCTTCCGGGACAGGGGCGCGATGGCTACACCTTC. The entire variable domain, with the rest obtained from reference TRBV19 and TRBJ1-2, is as follows: DGGITQSPKYLFRKEGQNVTLSCEQNLNHDAMYWYRQDPGQGLRLIYYSQIVNDFQKGDIAEGYSVSREKKESFPLTVTSAQKNPTAFYLCASSDHLPGQGRDGYTFGSGTRLTVV.

The chain employs TRBV9 and TRBJ2-2, with 8 bases that match TRBD1. Per germline, CDR1 SGDLS and CDR2 YYNGEE. The CDR3 is made up of 17 amino acids. Losses at the gene ends were 2 bases for V and 6 bases for J; bases not matched to a gene: 12. The chain's CDR3 is CASSVAPDREDPGELFF. CDR3 nucleotides: TGTGCCAGCAGCGTTGCTCCGGACAGGGAAGACCCCGGGGAGCTGTTTTTT.

The chain couples TRBV11-1 to TRBJ1-3; D gene unclear. The germline CDR1 and CDR2 sequences are SGHAT and FQDESV (reference sequence). The CDR3 spans 14 residues. V lost 4 bases and J 5 bases, leaving 12 bases between the germline ends. The CDR3 sequence is CASSSTPDRNTIYF. In DNA, the CDR3 is TGTGCCAGCAGCTCAACTCCTGATCGAAACACCATATATTTT.

The rearrangement links TRBV10-2 to TRBJ2-1, with 11 bases aligning to TRBD2. This CDR3 is built from 16 residues. The V segment lost 6 bases and the J segment 4 bases; nucleotides outside the gene matches: 8. Per the germline V gene, CDR1 is WSHSY and CDR2 is SAAADI. The CDR3 region has the DNA TGCGCCAGCAGGACTAGCGGGATCCAAGGTTACAATGAGCAGTTCTTC. Protein product: CASRTSGIQGYNEQFF.

This clone has just one count. The CDR3 loop reads CASSRGQGFDTQYF. The CDR3 DNA is TGCGCCAGCAGTCGTGGACAGGGGTTCGATACGCAGTATTTT. The rearrangement uses TRBV10-1 and TRBJ2-3, with 9 bases matching TRBD1. Trimming removed 5 bases from V and 6 bases from J; junction bases left unmatched: 6. Germline V lookup: CDR1 WNHNN, CDR2 SYGVQD (reference sequence). This CDR3 region has 14 residues.

The chain recombines TRBV5-4 with TRBJ1-1; no clear D gene. The CDR3 extends over 13 amino acids. Germline values: CDR1 SGHNT, CDR2 YYREEE (reference sequence). Between the trimmed V and J ends, which lost 5 bases and 6 bases, there was a span of 14 bases. The CDR3 DNA reads as TGTGCCAGCAGTTACGGGGATCGGGCTGAAGCTTTCTTT. Its protein product is CASSYGDRAEAFF.

The chain uses TRBV10-3 and TRBJ2-7; a weak D match, TRBD1 (6 bases). Trimming shortened V by 0 bases and J by 4 bases, and 13 bases separated the two germline ends. The CDR3 loop spans 15 amino acids. Per germline, CDR1 ENHRY and CDR2 SYGVKD. CDR3 DNA sequence: TGTGCCATCAGTGAGTCGTCGACAGGAGGTTACGAGCAGTACTTC. This gives the protein CAISESSTGGYEQYF.

J is TRBJ1-2 and V is TRBV6-5, with D possibly being TRBD1 (6 bases). V was pared by 2 bases and J by 5 bases, with 9 bases between. Germline V gives CDR1 MNHEY, CDR2 SVGAGI. This CDR3 contains 13 residues. As DNA, the CDR3 is TGTGCCAGCAGTTACGACAGGTTATATGGCTACACCTTC. Its translation: CASSYDRLYGYTF.

The V gene is TRBV11-2, the J gene TRBJ2-2; TRBD2 matches 12 bases. V lost 4 bases and J lost 0; bases outside the gene matches: 3. CDR1 SGHAT and CDR2 FQNNGV come from the germline V gene. There are 17 residues in the CDR3. CDR3 nucleotide sequence: TGTGCCAGCAGCTCTACTAGCGGGAGGTCGAACACCGGGGAGCTGTTTTTT. Its protein product is CASSSTSGRSNTGELFF.

The J gene is TRBJ2-3, the V gene TRBV7-9; D is undetermined. Germline V gene sequence: CDR1 SEHNR, CDR2 FQNEAQ (reference sequence). The V end lost 4 bases, the J end lost 0 bases, and 8 bases lay between the germline ends. This CDR3 contains 14 residues. In DNA, the CDR3 is TGTGCCAGCAGCTCAAGCGCAAGCACAGATACGCAGTATTTT. Translated: CASSSSASTDTQYF.

This clone was counted once. This chain joins TRBV5-6 and TRBJ1-5, with D unclear. The germline V gene encodes CDR1 SGHDT and CDR2 YYEEEE. Trimming removed 1 base at V and 0 bases at J, with 8 bases between. This CDR3 comprises 15 residues. CDR3 nucleotide sequence: TGTGCCAGCAGCTTGATTGGGAGTAGCAATCAGCCCCAGCATTTT. Its protein is CASSLIGSSNQPQHF.

The count of this clone is one. The chain couples TRBV18 to TRBJ1-5; D not certain. The CDR3 sequence is 14 residues long. Germline assignment: CDR1 KGHSH and CDR2 LQKENI. V dropped 3 bases and J dropped 0 bases, with 6 bases sitting between them. This CDR3 is CASSPSNSNQPQHF. The CDR3 nucleotides read TGTGCCAGCTCACCTTCCAATAGCAATCAGCCCCAGCATTTT. The full variable domain, in which reference TRBV18 and TRBJ1-5 provide the parts outside the CDR3, is NAGVMQNPRHLVRRRGQEARLRCSPMKGHSHVYWYRQLPEEGLKFMVYLQKENIIDESGMPKERFSAEFPKEGPSILRIQQVVRGDSAAYFCASSPSNSNQPQHFGDGTRLSIL.

V gene TRBV29-1 combines with J gene TRBJ2-5; perhaps TRBD2 as D (6 bases). CDR3 length: 12 residues. The germline V and J ends were trimmed by 3 bases and 7 bases, with 12 bases remaining between them. Per germline, CDR1 SQVTM and CDR2 ANQGSEA. The CDR3 here is CSVEEGMGTQYF. CDR3 nucleotides: TGCAGCGTTGAGGAGGGAATGGGGACCCAGTACTTC.

V and J are TRBV19 and TRBJ1-1; tentatively, D is TRBD1 (6 bases). V lost 6 bases to trimming and J lost 2 bases, with 10 bases between them. Per the germline V gene, CDR1 is LNHDA and CDR2 is SQIVND (reference sequence). The CDR3 consists of 13 residues. The CDR3 spells CASSQGPNTEAFF. In nucleotides, the CDR3 is TGTGCCAGTAGCCAGGGGCCCAACACTGAAGCTTTCTTT.

V and J are TRBV27 and TRBJ1-5, with D maybe TRBD1 (5 bases). This CDR3 has 14 amino acids. Germline assignment: CDR1 MNHEY and CDR2 SMNVEV (reference sequence). V was clipped by 2 bases and J by 5 bases, with 10 bases between them. The CDR3 region has the DNA TGTGCCAGCAGTTTACAGGGTTTCGATCAGCCCCAGCATTTT. Its translation is CASSLQGFDQPQHF.